The rows below give T cell receptor beta chains drawn from one sample of a study of shared clonotypes between healthy human individuals. Sequencing was performed with immunoSEQ multiplex PCR; in TCRdb, only in-frame clones are kept and a portion is missing. Of roughly 2.5 million clones in the sample, approximately 94% were seen once. The sequenced sample was naive CD4+ T cells sorted from blood. The receptors were gathered from a man aged 18 to 30 in good health. Both conserved end residues are trimmed from each CDR3.

V gene,J gene,CDR3 protein
TRBV6-5,TRBJ2-5,ASSYSGLAAQETQY
TRBV4-1,TRBJ2-7,ASSQEGDYHLYEQY
TRBV7-8,TRBJ1-6,ASRSGMASYNSPLH
TRBV18,TRBJ1-1,ASSPDKNTEAF
TRBV9,TRBJ2-3,ASSVSSGSTDTQY
TRBV5-1,TRBJ2-2,ATTIGLVSTGELF
TRBV15,TRBJ2-2,ATSLGTANTGELF
TRBV20-1,TRBJ2-1,SVFSGAEQF
TRBV10-3,TRBJ1-1,AIQGQGNTEAF
TRBV2,TRBJ1-4,ASSADSEKLF
TRBV4-3,TRBJ2-7,ASSQDPSGRYEQY
TRBV7-9,TRBJ2-7,ASSPRQGHGEQY
TRBV6-5,TRBJ1-3,ASSLDREGNTIY
TRBV11-2,TRBJ2-6,ASSSVRRGTGANVLT
TRBV7-8,TRBJ2-2,ASSLEGLNTGELF
TRBV29-1,TRBJ2-7,SVEGGGYEQY
TRBV15,TRBJ2-7,ATSRDLTRFLPVGGDEQY
TRBV27,TRBJ2-7,ASGPGLAPYEQY
TRBV11-2,TRBJ2-3,ASSLPLPGTDTQY
TRBV15,TRBJ1-2,ATSRDRGQGGYGYT
TRBV18,TRBJ2-7,ASSPAAGEGIEQY
TRBV6-4,TRBJ1-1,ASSVARGGTEAF
TRBV10-3,TRBJ1-6,AISEEQGVSPLH